This TCR beta chain was sequenced during a study of shared clonotypes between healthy human individuals. Study findings and constraints: Blood alone was sampled, and tissue repertoires likely differ.

Assay: immunoSEQ multiplex PCR; the TCRdb copy retains only in-frame clones and omits some. Of more than 550,000 clones listed, 55% to 80% are singletons. A CD45RA-negative memory subset and a CD45RA+ naive subset were separated from the CD4+ cells. The CDR3 length is 15 residues. CDR1 and CDR2 from the germline V gene are KGHSH and LQKENI. Trimming at V came to 3 bases and at J to 3 bases, leaving 6 bases not matched to a gene. In its sample, this clone was seen a few times. What it binds is unknown. This TCR was recovered from a woman in her thirties in good health. Sequenced input: memory CD4+ T cells sorted from blood. Subset reported: CD45RA-negative fraction. The chain couples TRBV18 to TRBJ1-1, with TRBD1 matching 8 bases. As DNA, the CDR3 is TGTGCCAGCTCACCTAGCAGGGGGCGGGACACTGAAGCTTTCTTT. This codes for CASSPSRGRDTEAFF.